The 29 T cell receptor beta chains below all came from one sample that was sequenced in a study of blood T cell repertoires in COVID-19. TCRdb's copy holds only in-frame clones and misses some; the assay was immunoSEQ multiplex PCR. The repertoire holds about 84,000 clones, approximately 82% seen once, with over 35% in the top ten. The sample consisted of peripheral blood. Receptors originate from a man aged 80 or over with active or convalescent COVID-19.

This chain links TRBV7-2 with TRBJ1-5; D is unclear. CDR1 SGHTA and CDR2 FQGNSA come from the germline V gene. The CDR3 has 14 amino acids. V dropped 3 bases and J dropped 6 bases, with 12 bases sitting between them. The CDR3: CASSFKATGQPQHF. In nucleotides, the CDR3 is TGTGCCAGCAGCTTCAAAGCAACGGGTCAGCCCCAGCATTTT. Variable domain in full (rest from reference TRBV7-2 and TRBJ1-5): GAGVSQSPSNKVTEKGKDVELRCDPISGHTALYWYRQSLGQGLEFLIYFQGNSAPDKSGLPSDRFSAERTGGSVSTLTIQRTQQEDSAVYLCASSFKATGQPQHFGDGTRLSIL.

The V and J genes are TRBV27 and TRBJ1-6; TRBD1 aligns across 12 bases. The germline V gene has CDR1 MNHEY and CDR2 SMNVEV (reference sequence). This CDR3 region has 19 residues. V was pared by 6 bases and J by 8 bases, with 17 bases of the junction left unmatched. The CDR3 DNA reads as TGTGCCAGCAGATTACGCTCAATGGGGACAGGGGGCGCGGATTCACCCCTCCACTTT. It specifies CASRLRSMGTGGADSPLHF.

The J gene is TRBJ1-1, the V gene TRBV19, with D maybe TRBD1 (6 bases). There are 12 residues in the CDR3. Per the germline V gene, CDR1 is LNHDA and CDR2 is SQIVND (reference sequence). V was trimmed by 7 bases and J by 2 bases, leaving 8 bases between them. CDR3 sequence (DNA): TGTGCCAGTACAGGGGCCAACACTGAAGCTTTCTTT. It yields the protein CASTGANTEAFF.

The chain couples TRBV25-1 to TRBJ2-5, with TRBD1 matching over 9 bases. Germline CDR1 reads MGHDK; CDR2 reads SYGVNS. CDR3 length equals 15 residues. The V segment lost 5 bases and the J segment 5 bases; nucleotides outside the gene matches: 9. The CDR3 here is CASSPGQGYSETQYF. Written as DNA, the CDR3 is TGTGCCAGCAGTCCGGGACAGGGCTATTCGGAGACCCAGTACTTC. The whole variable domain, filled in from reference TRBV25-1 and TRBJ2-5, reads EADIYQTPRYLVIGTGKKITLECSQTMGHDKMYWYQQDPGMELHLIHYSYGVNSTEKGDLSSESTVSRIRTEHFPLTLESARPSHTSQYLCASSPGQGYSETQYFGPGTRLLVL.

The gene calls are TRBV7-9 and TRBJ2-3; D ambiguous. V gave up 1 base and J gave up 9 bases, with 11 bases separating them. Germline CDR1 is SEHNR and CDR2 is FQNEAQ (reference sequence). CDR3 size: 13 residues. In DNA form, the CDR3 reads TGTGCCAGCAGCTTAGTAGAAGCCTTCACGCAGTATTTT. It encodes CASSLVEAFTQYF.

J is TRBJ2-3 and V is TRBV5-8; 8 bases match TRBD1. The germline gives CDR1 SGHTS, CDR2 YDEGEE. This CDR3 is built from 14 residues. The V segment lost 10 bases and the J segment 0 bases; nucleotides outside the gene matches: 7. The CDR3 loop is CAVRDRLSTDTQYF. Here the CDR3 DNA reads TGTGCCGTCCGGGACAGGCTTAGCACAGATACGCAGTATTTT.

The CDR3 DNA is TGTGCCAGCAGCTTTCAGCGGGCCTCAGATACGCAGTATTTT. This translates into CASSFQRASDTQYF. The rearrangement uses TRBV11-2 and TRBJ2-3; weak D call: TRBD2 (6 bases). The length of the CDR3 is 14 residues. V was cut by 3 bases and J by 4 bases, with 11 bases left in between. Per the germline V gene, CDR1 is SGHAT and CDR2 is FQNNGV.

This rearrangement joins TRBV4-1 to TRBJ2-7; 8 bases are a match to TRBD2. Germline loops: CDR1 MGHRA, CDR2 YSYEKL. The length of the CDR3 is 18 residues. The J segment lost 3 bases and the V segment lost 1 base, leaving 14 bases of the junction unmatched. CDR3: CASSQGVAGPRRGYEQYF. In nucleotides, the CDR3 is TGCGCCAGCAGCCAAGGAGTAGCGGGGCCCCGGAGGGGCTACGAGCAGTACTTC.

CDR3 in amino acids: CATTLGPGNQPQHF. Written as DNA, the CDR3 is TGTGCCACTACTCTGGGGCCTGGCAATCAGCCCCAGCATTTT. V and J are TRBV2 and TRBJ1-5; possibly TRBD1 for D (5 bases). The CDR3 has 14 residues. With 10 bases removed from V and 2 bases from J, the gap between germline ends came to 15 bases. CDR1 and CDR2 from the germline V gene are SNHLY and FYNNEI.

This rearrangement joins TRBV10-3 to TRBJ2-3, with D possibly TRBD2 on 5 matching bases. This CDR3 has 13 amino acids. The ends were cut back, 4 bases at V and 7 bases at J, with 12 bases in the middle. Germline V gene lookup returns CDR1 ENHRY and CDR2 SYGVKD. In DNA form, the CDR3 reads TGTGCCATCAGTGTCGGGGAGACAAATACGCAGTATTTT. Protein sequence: CAISVGETNTQYF.

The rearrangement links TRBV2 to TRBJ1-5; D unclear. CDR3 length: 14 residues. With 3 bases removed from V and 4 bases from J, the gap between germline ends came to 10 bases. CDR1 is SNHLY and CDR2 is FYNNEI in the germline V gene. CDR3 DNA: TGTGCCAGCAGTGACTTCGTTGTAAATCAGCCCCAGCATTTT. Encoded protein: CASSDFVVNQPQHF. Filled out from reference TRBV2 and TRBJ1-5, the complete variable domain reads EPEVTQTPSHQVTQMGQEVILRCVPISNHLYFYWYRQILGQKVEFLVSFYNNEISEKSEIFDDQFSVERPDGSNFTLKIRSTKLEDSAMYFCASSDFVVNQPQHFGDGTRLSIL.

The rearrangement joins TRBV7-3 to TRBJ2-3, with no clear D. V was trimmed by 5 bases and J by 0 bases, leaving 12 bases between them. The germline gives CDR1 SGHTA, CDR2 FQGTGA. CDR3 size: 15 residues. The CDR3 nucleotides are TGTGCCAGCAGCCCATCGGGTAGAAGCACAGATACGCAGTATTTT. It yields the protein CASSPSGRSTDTQYF.

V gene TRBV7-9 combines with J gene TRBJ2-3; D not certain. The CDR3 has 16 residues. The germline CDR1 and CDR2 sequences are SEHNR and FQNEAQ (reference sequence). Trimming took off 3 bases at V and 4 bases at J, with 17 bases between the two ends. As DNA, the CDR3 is TGTGCCAGCAGCTTGGTTTCCATCGTGGGCTCAGATACGCAGTATTTT. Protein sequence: CASSLVSIVGSDTQYF.

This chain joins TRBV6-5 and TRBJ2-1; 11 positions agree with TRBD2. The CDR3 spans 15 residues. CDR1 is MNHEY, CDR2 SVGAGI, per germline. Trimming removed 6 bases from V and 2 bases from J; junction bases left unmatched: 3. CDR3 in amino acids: CASSLTSGTYNEQFF. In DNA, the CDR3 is TGTGCCAGCAGCCTGACTAGCGGGACCTACAATGAGCAGTTCTTC.

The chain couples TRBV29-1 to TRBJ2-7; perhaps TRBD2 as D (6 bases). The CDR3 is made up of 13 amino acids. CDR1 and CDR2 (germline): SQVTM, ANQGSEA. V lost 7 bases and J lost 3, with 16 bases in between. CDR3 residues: CSGRSGGDYEQYF. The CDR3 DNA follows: TGCAGCGGACGTAGCGGAGGAGACTACGAGCAGTACTTC.

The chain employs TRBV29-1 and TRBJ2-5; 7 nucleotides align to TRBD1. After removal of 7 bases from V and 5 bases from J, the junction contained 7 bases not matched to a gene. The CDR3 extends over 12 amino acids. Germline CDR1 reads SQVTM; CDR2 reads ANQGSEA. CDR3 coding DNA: TGCAGCGCGAGACAGGGTTGGGAGACCCAGTACTTC. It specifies CSARQGWETQYF.

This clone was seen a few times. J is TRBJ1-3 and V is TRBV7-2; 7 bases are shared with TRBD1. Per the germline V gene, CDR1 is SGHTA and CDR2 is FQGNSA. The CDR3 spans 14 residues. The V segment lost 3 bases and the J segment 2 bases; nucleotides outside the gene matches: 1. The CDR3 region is CASSLDRPGNTIYF. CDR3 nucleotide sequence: TGTGCCAGCAGCTTGGACAGGCCTGGAAACACCATATATTTT.

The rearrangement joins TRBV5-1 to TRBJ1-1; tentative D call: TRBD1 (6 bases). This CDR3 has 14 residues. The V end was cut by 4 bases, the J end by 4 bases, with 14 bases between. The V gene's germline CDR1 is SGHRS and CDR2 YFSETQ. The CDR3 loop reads CASSPDSLSTEAFF. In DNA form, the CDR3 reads TGCGCCAGCAGCCCGGACAGCTTGAGCACTGAAGCTTTCTTT.

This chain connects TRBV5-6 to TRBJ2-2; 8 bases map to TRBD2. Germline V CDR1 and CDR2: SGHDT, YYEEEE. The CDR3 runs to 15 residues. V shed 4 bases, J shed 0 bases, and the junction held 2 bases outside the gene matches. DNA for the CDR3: TGTGCCAGCAGCGGCGGGAGGACGAACACCGGGGAGCTGTTTTTT. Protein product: CASSGGRTNTGELFF.

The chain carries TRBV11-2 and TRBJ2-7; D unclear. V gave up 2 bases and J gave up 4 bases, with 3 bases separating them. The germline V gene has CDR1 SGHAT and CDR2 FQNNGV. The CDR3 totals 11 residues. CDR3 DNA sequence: TGTGCCAGCAGCTTAACATACGAGCAGTACTTC. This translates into CASSLTYEQYF. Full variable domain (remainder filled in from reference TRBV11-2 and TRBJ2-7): EAGVAQSPRYKIIEKRQSVAFWCNPISGHATLYWYQQILGQGPKLLIQFQNNGVVDDSQLPKDRFSAERLKGVDSTLKIQPAKLEDSAVYLCASSLTYEQYFGPGTRLTVT.

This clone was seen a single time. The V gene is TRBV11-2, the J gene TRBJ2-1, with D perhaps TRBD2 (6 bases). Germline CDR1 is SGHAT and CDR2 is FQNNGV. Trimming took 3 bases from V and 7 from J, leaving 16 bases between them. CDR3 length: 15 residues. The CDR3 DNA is TGTGCCAGCAGCTTTGATGGGTCGGGAGTAAATGAGCAGTTCTTC. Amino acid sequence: CASSFDGSGVNEQFF.

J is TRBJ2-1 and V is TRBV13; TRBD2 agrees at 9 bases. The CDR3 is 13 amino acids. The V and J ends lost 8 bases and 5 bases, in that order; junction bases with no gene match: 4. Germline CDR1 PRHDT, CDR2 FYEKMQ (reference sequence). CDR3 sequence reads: CASLAGPNNEQFF. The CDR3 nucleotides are TGTGCCAGCCTAGCGGGGCCGAACAATGAGCAGTTCTTC.

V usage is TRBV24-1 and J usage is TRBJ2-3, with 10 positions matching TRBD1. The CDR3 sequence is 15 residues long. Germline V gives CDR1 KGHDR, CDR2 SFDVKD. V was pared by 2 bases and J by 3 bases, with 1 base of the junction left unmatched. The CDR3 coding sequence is TGTGCCACCAGTGATTGGGACAGGGGAACAGATACGCAGTATTTT. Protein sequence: CATSDWDRGTDTQYF.

CDR3 in DNA: TGTGCCAGCAGCTCACAGGGGGTCTATGGCTACACCTTC. This sequence encodes CASSSQGVYGYTF. V and J are TRBV7-9 and TRBJ1-2; 8 nucleotides agree with TRBD1. CDR1 SEHNR and CDR2 FQNEAQ come from the germline V gene (reference sequence). The trim removed 4 bases at V and 4 bases at J, leaving 2 bases unmatched. The CDR3 has 13 residues.

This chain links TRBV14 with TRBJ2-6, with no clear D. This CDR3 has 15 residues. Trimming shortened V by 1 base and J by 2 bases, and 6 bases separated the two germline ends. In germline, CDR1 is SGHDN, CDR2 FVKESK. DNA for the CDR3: TGTGCCAGCAGCCAAGTTACTCCTGGGGCCAACGTCCTGACTTTC. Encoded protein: CASSQVTPGANVLTF. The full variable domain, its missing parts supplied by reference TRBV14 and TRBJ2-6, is EAGVTQFPSHSVIEKGQTVTLRCDPISGHDNLYWYRRVMGKEIKFLLHFVKESKQDESGMPNNRFLAERTGGTYSTLKVQPAELEDSGVYFCASSQVTPGANVLTFGAGSRLTVL.

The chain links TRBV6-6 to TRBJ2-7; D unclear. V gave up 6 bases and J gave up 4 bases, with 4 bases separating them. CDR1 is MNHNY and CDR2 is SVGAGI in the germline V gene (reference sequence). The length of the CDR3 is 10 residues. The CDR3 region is CASSGYEQYF. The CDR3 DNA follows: TGTGCCAGCAGCGGGTACGAGCAGTACTTC.

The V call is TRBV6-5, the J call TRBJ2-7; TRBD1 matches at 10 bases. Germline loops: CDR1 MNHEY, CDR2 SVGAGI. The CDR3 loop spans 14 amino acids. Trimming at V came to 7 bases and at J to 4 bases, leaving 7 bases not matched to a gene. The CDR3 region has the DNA TGTGCCAGCAACCAGGGACAGGGGTTTTACGAGCAGTACTTC. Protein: CASNQGQGFYEQYF.

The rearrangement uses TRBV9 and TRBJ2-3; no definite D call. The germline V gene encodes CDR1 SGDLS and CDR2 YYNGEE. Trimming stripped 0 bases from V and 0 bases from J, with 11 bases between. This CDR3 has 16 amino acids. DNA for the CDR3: TGTGCCAGCAGCGTAGGAGCTGAAACTAGCACAGATACGCAGTATTTT. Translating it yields CASSVGAETSTDTQYF.

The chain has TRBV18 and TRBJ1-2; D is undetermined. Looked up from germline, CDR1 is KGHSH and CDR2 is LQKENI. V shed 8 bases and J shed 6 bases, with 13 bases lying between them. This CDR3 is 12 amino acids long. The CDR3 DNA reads TGTGCCAGCCGCGGGGAGGGCCATGGCTACACCTTC. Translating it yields CASRGEGHGYTF.